The clone carrying this T cell receptor (beta chain) came up a few times. What it recognizes is unknown. These data belong to a study of T cells after yellow fever vaccination. Findings and caveats of the study: Clonotypes appearing in both CD4 and CD8 compartments existed, and their share was small. The secondary response was weaker, and its peak arrived faster, on day 5 versus 15.

CDR3 length: 14 residues. Germline loops: CDR1 MDHEN, CDR2 SYDVKM. Trimming took off 4 bases at V and 7 bases at J, with 17 bases between the two ends. TCR cDNA, made by 5'RACE template switching, carried an added universal primer site and UMIs. Via MiXCR, TCRdb re-called the 5' RACE reads, giving one row per CDR3 protein. The sample lists almost 600,000 distinct CDR3 sequences, approximately 13% occurring once. The chain uses TRBV28 and TRBJ2-7; a weak D match, TRBD1 (5 bases). The receptor's source is a man in his thirties or forties who received the YFV17D yellow fever vaccine. This specimen was PBMCs, taken on the day of the yellow fever booster vaccination. In nucleotides, the CDR3 is TGTGCCAGCAGTTATAGGCAGGGAAAACAGGAGCAGTACTTC. This encodes CASSYRQGKQEQYF. Variable domain in full (rest from reference TRBV28 and TRBJ2-7): DVKVTQSSRYLVKRTGEKVFLECVQDMDHENMFWYRQDPGLGLRLIYFSYDVKMKEKGDIPEGYSVSREKKERFSLILESASTNQTSMYLCASSYRQGKQEQYFGPGTRLTVT.